The 9 T cell receptor beta chains given below trace back to one sample, sequenced in a study of cytomegalovirus exposure and HLA in healthy donors. The primer mix had 60 Vbeta and 13 Jbeta primers. Only in-frame clones appear in the TCRdb table, and some are missing; sequencing was by immunoSEQ multiplex PCR. The sample lists about 110,000 clones; about 85% were seen once. The sample was PBMCs. Receptors originate from a man aged 25 to 40 in good health and CMV-seronegative.

This chain connects TRBV7-5 to TRBJ1-5. TRBV7-5 is a known pseudogene. CDR3 length: 13 residues. The CDR3 nucleotides are TGTGCCAGAAGCCGGGGGGGGCCGGGTCCCCAGCATTTT. It yields the protein CARSRGGPGPQHF.

CDR3 residues: CASSWALGRNEQFF. As DNA, the CDR3 is TGTGCCAGCAGTTGGGCCCTGGGTCGCAATGAGCAGTTCTTC. The chain combines TRBV27 with TRBJ2-1; D unclear. This CDR3 is 14 amino acids long. Germline-derived CDR1 and CDR2 are MNHEY and SMNVEV (reference sequence). V was cut by 4 bases and J by 6 bases, with 13 bases left in between.

The gene calls are TRBV11-2 and TRBJ2-7, with 9 positions matching TRBD2. The germline V gene encodes CDR1 SGHAT and CDR2 FQNNGV. The V segment lost 1 base and the J segment 2 bases; nucleotides outside the gene matches: 3. This CDR3 contains 15 residues. CDR3 nucleotides: TGTGCCAGCAGCTTAGGGCTAGCGGGGCCCTACGAGCAGTACTTC. Translation gives CASSLGLAGPYEQYF.

The chain joins TRBV25-1 to TRBJ1-1; D not certain. CDR3 size: 13 residues. The V and J ends lost 3 bases and 3 bases respectively, with 8 bases between them. The germline gives CDR1 MGHDK, CDR2 SYGVNS. The CDR3 region is CASSDRGYTEAFF. The CDR3 DNA is TGTGCCAGCAGTGATCGGGGTTACACTGAAGCTTTCTTT.

CDR3 DNA: TGCGCCAGCAGCCAAGATCCCGGCCCTAGCGGGCCTTCCTACGAGCAGTACTTC. It yields the protein CASSQDPGPSGPSYEQYF. The chain couples TRBV4-1 to TRBJ2-7, with 8 bases that match TRBD2. The CDR3 runs 18 residues. Germline loops: CDR1 MGHRA, CDR2 YSYEKL. Losses at the gene ends were 0 bases for V and 1 base for J; bases not matched to a gene: 11.

This clone has a handful of counts. The rearrangement joins TRBV7-9 to TRBJ1-4, with 9 nucleotides matching TRBD1. Germline assignment: CDR1 SEHNR and CDR2 FQNEAQ (reference sequence). V lost 5 bases to trimming and J lost 2 bases; unmatched junction nucleotides: 3. The CDR3 length is 15 residues. CDR3 DNA sequence: TGTGCCAGCAGCCCTGGACAGGGGACTAATGAAAAACTGTTTTTT. Translated: CASSPGQGTNEKLFF.

This clone was seen once. J is TRBJ1-2 and V is TRBV29-1; D unclear. Trimming left V 7 bases short and J 3 bases short, with 15 bases between. From germline, CDR1 is SQVTM and CDR2 ANQGSEA. CDR3 length equals 13 residues. CDR3 coding DNA: TGCAGCGCGAGTAGTGCGGTTGACTATGGCTACACCTTC. It specifies CSASSAVDYGYTF.

This clone appeared once. This chain links TRBV7-2 with TRBJ1-5; perhaps TRBD1 as D (5 bases). The germline gives CDR1 SGHTA, CDR2 FQGNSA. Between the trimmed V and J ends, which lost 5 bases and 6 bases, there was a span of 20 bases. CDR3 length: 16 residues. CDR3 protein: CASSRRGSGSGQPQHF. CDR3 sequence (DNA): TGTGCCAGCAGCCGCCGGGGGAGCGGGTCGGGTCAGCCCCAGCATTTT.

This rearrangement joins TRBV4-2 to TRBJ2-2; 15 bases line up with TRBD2. The CDR3 has 18 residues. Trimming took 0 bases from V and 7 from J; bases not matched to a gene: 6. Per the germline V gene, CDR1 is LGHNA and CDR2 is YNFKEQ. CDR3 loop: CASSQDRTSGGAGGELFF. CDR3 sequence (DNA): TGTGCCAGCAGCCAAGATCGGACTAGCGGGGGGGCAGGCGGGGAGCTGTTTTTT.